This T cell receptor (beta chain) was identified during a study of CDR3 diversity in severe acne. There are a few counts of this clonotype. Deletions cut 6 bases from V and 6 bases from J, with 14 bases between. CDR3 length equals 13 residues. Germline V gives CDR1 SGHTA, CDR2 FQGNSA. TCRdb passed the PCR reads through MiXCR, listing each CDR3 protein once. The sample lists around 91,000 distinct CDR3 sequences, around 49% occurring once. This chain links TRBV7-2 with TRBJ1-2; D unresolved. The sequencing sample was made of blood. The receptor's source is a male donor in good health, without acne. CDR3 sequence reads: CASSRFTLDGYTF. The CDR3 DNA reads TGTGCCAGCAGTCGCTTTACGCTCGATGGCTACACCTTC.